This is a list of T cell receptor beta chains from one sample in a study of OX40 agonist ivuxolimab in advanced cancers. TCRdb's copy holds only in-frame clones and misses some; the assay was immunoSEQ multiplex PCR. The sample holds 100,000 or so clones; roughly 90% are singletons and the top ten take more than 3%. Specimen: CD4+ or CD8+ T cells sorted from blood, collected in a trial of the OX40 agonist ivuxolimab. Receptors originate from an adult with an advanced solid tumor such as melanoma, head and neck, liver or kidney cancer. The CDR3 runs from the conserved cysteine through the conserved F or W. D genes are given only for firm matches. A clone size is listed for some rows: how often the clone was seen (once, few, many), or a class if it is expanded.

CDR3 DNA: TGTGCCAGCAGTTACCATACCGAAGAGACCCAGTACTTC; CDR3 protein: CASSYHTEETQYF; D gene: -; V gene: TRBV6-6; J gene: TRBJ2-5; CDR3 length: 13; clone size: -
CDR3 DNA: TGCGCCAGCAGCCAAGATTCAGCACGTGAGCAGTTCTTC; CDR3 protein: CASSQDSAREQFF; D gene: -; V gene: TRBV4-1; J gene: TRBJ2-1; CDR3 length: 13; clone size: -
CDR3 DNA: TGCAGCGTTGAATCCGGGATTGATTATGGCTACACCTTC; CDR3 protein: CSVESGIDYGYTF; D gene: -; V gene: TRBV29-1; J gene: TRBJ1-2; CDR3 length: 13; clone size: -
CDR3 DNA: TGTGCCGGAGCGAAGGATACGCAGTATTTT; CDR3 protein: CAGAKDTQYF; D gene: -; V gene: TRBV27; J gene: TRBJ2-3; CDR3 length: 10; clone size: -
CDR3 DNA: TGCGCCAGCAGCGCCGACTACAATTACGAGCAGTACTTC; CDR3 protein: CASSADYNYEQYF; D gene: -; V gene: TRBV5-1; J gene: TRBJ2-7; CDR3 length: 13; clone size: -
CDR3 DNA: TGTGCCAGCAGCCTGACCACAGATACGCAGTATTTT; CDR3 protein: CASSLTTDTQYF; D gene: -; V gene: TRBV13; J gene: TRBJ2-3; CDR3 length: 12; clone size: -
CDR3 DNA: TGTGCCAGCAGCTGGGGGACTGAAGCTTTCTTT; CDR3 protein: CASSWGTEAFF; D gene: -; V gene: TRBV7-9; J gene: TRBJ1-1; CDR3 length: 11; clone size: -
CDR3 DNA: TGTGCCAGCAGTTTTAGTAGGGCCTATGGCTACACCTTC; CDR3 protein: CASSFSRAYGYTF; D gene: -; V gene: TRBV27; J gene: TRBJ1-2; CDR3 length: 13; clone size: -
CDR3 DNA: TGTGCCAGCAGACTGGGACGGGGGGGTACTGAAGCTTTCTTT; CDR3 protein: CASRLGRGGTEAFF; D gene: -; V gene: TRBV27; J gene: TRBJ1-1; CDR3 length: 14; clone size: -
CDR3 DNA: TGTGCCAGCAGCTTAACAGGGCCCGGGGAGCTGTTTTTT; CDR3 protein: CASSLTGPGELFF; D gene: -; V gene: TRBV7-2; J gene: TRBJ2-2; CDR3 length: 13; clone size: -
CDR3 DNA: TGTGCCTGGCAAAGGGATTCCGCCTACGAGCAGTACTTC; CDR3 protein: CAWQRDSAYEQYF; D gene: -; V gene: TRBV30; J gene: TRBJ2-7; CDR3 length: 13; clone size: -
CDR3 DNA: TGTGCCAGCAGTGAATTACTAGCGGGAGGTTTCACAGATACGCAGTATTTT; CDR3 protein: CASSELLAGGFTDTQYF; D gene: TRBD2; V gene: TRBV6-1; J gene: TRBJ2-3; CDR3 length: 17; clone size: -
CDR3 DNA: TGTGCCAGCAGGGCGGGGACAGTTGATGAAAAACTGTTTTTT; CDR3 protein: CASRAGTVDEKLFF; D gene: TRBD1; V gene: TRBV2; J gene: TRBJ1-4; CDR3 length: 14; clone size: few
CDR3 DNA: TGTGCCAGCAGCGACAGGGTTGGGAACTATGGCTACACCTTC; CDR3 protein: CASSDRVGNYGYTF; D gene: TRBD1; V gene: TRBV6-5; J gene: TRBJ1-2; CDR3 length: 14; clone size: -
CDR3 DNA: TGTGCCAGCAGCTTAGAGGCGGGACCTTTCGACGGCTACACCTTC; CDR3 protein: CASSLEAGPFDGYTF; D gene: -; V gene: TRBV11-2; J gene: TRBJ1-2; CDR3 length: 15; clone size: -
CDR3 DNA: TGTGCCAGCAGTTTATCCTGGATTAACACTGAAGCTTTCTTT; CDR3 protein: CASSLSWINTEAFF; D gene: -; V gene: TRBV27; J gene: TRBJ1-1; CDR3 length: 14; clone size: -
CDR3 DNA: TGTGCCAGCAGTGAAGGGAGGGCCCATCCTAACTATGGCTACACCTTC; CDR3 protein: CASSEGRAHPNYGYTF; D gene: -; V gene: TRBV6-1; J gene: TRBJ1-2; CDR3 length: 16; clone size: -
CDR3 DNA: TGTGCCAGCAGTTCGGTGGGGAGGGGGTACGAGCAGTACTTC; CDR3 protein: CASSSVGRGYEQYF; D gene: -; V gene: TRBV6-5; J gene: TRBJ2-7; CDR3 length: 14; clone size: once
CDR3 DNA: TGCAGCGTTGAAGATCCCTTTGGGGACCCACGAGCTTTCTTT; CDR3 protein: CSVEDPFGDPRAFF; D gene: -; V gene: TRBV29-1; J gene: TRBJ1-1; CDR3 length: 14; clone size: -
CDR3 DNA: TGTGCCAGCAGCGTAGGGACAGGGGTCGAGCAGTACTTC; CDR3 protein: CASSVGTGVEQYF; D gene: TRBD1; V gene: TRBV9; J gene: TRBJ2-7; CDR3 length: 13; clone size: -
CDR3 DNA: TGCGCCAGCAGCCAAGAGCTGGCAGCTTATAGCAATCAGCCCCAGCATTTT; CDR3 protein: CASSQELAAYSNQPQHF; D gene: -; V gene: TRBV4-1; J gene: TRBJ1-5; CDR3 length: 17; clone size: -
CDR3 DNA: TGTGCCAGCAGCTTCGCGACGGACTCCTACGAGCAGTACTTC; CDR3 protein: CASSFATDSYEQYF; D gene: -; V gene: TRBV9; J gene: TRBJ2-7; CDR3 length: 14; clone size: -